This T cell receptor (beta chain) was sequenced in a study of human T cells and chemical hapten exposure (dated by TCRdb to the early 2020s). Broadly, across the study: For sensitization, 2% DPC in acetone was applied to a 2 cm by 2 cm area of upper inner arm skin. Throughout the study period of roughly 24 weeks, patients also received therapeutic DPC doses to the scalp every week. The study tracked peripheral blood TCR repertoire changes in vivo during primary and secondary sensitization to the hapten diphenylcyclopropenone (DPC) in alopecia patients. Libraries were pooled for sequencing, and per-sample TCR yields varied mainly because of small differences in library volumes within the pool. Blood was sampled from patients pre-sensitization (week 0) and at 2, 6 and about 24 weeks after DPC sensitization. Alopecia areata with under or over 50% scalp involvement, alopecia totalis and alopecia universalis were represented in the patient cohort, which was mostly female. Blood for TCR sequencing was provided by twenty-nine alopecia patients at one to four time points (pre-sensitization, 2, 6 and 24 weeks). Patch testing on the upper back used Finn chambers containing 0.01% DPC, with scoring done after 6 days according to International Contact Dermatitis Research Group standards.

Beyond this particular receptor, the publication reports: Because all patients had alopecia, a presumed autoimmune disease, the immune response of the patients might differ from that of healthy individuals. Compared with pre-sensitization or healthy control sets, expanded TCRs formed significantly more large CDR3 similarity clusters, which is consistent with antigen-driven responses. DPC sensitization did not change the number of TCRs with a frequency above 1 in 1000, and there was no evidence of changes in global repertoire structure. Repeated subsampling changed both the strength of the expansion versus patch-test correlation and the threshold at which that correlation became significant. Patch test score correlated positively with the number of PT1 expanded TCRs, reaching significance at thresholds 8, 16 and 32 but not at 4.

The library was prepared using RACE. The sequencing machine was a NextSeq 500. During library preparation, unique molecular identifiers were attached to individual cDNA molecules so that TCRs could be counted quantitatively and reproducibly. For every blood RNA sample, sequencing covered both the TCR alpha and TCR beta chains. Per the original workflow: Samples had a median of about 90,000 TCRs, with a range from roughly 23,224 to 750,000. V, J and CDR3 annotation of the TCR reads was performed with the Decombinator software suite. To make PS versus PT1 abundance plots, every sample was subsampled to the same number of TCRs (28,000). Expanded TCRs were defined as absent before sensitization and observed at least eight times at the 2-week time point. TCRdb's own reprocessing of the public reads used fastp at Q25 and MiXCR and kept productive beta chains. Entries that share a CDR3 protein sequence are merged under the most common genes and DNA. TCRdb's processing, not the authors' own work, is the source of the V and J calls. Counted in this sample were over 65,000 distinct CDR3 sequences; 9.5% to 13% of them appeared once. The ten largest clones add up to approximately 1.4% of the sample.

The sample's time point, from its label and the paper: patch test 2, 6 weeks after DPC sensitization. The treatment or condition label, read with the paper, signifies: therapeutic diphenylcyclopropenone sensitization with weekly scalp DPC. At every patch-test visit, the blood draw took place before the patch test was put on. Eligible patients were aged 18 to 70, diagnosed with alopecia, deemed suitable for DPC therapy, and excluded if pregnant. Total RNA was extracted from unfractionated whole blood that had been collected in Tempus Blood RNA tubes. CDR1 SQVTM and CDR2 ANQGSEA were looked up in the germline V gene. Spanning cysteine to phenylalanine, the CDR3 consists of 15 amino acids. Only the CDR3 part of the read is kept: 45 bases, read in frame from the first base. The V and J ends are trimmed by 3 bases and 7 bases, leaving 21 bases between them. This clonotype has just a few counts. This clone's antigen is unknown. Per-nucleotide qualities are absent, and no much larger clonotype sits a single base away.

The sequence is built from TRBV29-1 and TRBJ1-1; a tentative D call is TRBD1 (6 bases match). The TCR was taken from a man between 18 and 29 years old with alopecia areata. Some clones in this sample may be carry-over from other donors' samples. This specimen was whole blood, taken in connection with sensitization to the hapten diphenylcyclopropenone (DPC). The nucleotide sequence is TGCAGCGTTGACGGGGGGGAATTGACAGGACTTGAAGCTTTCTTT. Its coded protein is CSVDGGELTGLEAFF. Supplemented by the reference TRBV29-1 and TRBJ1-1 proteins around the CDR3, the complete variable domain is SAVISQKPSRDICQRGTSLTIQCQVDSQVTMMFWYRQQPGQSLTLIATANQGSEATYESGFVIDKFPISRPNLTFSTLTVSNMSPEDSSIYLCSVDGGELTGLEAFFGQGTRLTVV.